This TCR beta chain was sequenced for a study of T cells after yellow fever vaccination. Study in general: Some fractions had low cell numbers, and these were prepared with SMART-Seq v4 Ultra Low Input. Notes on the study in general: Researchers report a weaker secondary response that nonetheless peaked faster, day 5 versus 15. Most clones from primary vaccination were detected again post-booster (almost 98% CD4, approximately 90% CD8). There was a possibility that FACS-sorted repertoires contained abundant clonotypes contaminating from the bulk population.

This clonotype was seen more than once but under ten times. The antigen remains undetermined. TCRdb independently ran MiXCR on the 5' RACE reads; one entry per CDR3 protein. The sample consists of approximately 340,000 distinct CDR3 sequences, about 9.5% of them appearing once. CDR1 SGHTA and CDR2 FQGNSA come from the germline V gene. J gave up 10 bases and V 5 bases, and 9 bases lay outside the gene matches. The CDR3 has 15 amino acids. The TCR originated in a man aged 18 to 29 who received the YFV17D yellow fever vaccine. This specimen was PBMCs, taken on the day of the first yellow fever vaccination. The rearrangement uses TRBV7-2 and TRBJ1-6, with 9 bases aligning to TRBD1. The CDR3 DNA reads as TGTGCCAGCAGCAGAAAGACAGGGGGTCAATCACCCCTCCACTTT. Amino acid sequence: CASSRKTGGQSPLHF.